The 3 T cell receptor beta chains presented below share a single source sample, sequenced in a study of breast tumors, draining lymph nodes, adjacent tissues. Each CDR3 protein gets one entry after TCRdb re-called the multiplex PCR reads with MiXCR. This table holds about 94,000 distinct CDR3 sequences, roughly 30% found once. Axillary draining lymph nodes of breast cancer patients supplied the node samples. The specimen was axillary lymph node tissue. The receptor set was obtained from a female donor with breast cancer. Some clones in this sample may be carry-over from other donors' samples.

This clonotype was picked up many times. CDR3 in amino acids: CASSLSVAKNGYTF. The CDR3 bases are TGTGCCAGCAGCTTATCTGTCGCTAAAAATGGCTACACCTTC. The chain uses TRBV7-8 and TRBJ1-2; D not resolved. Germline lookup yields CDR1 SGHVS and CDR2 FQNEAQ. Trimming pared 2 bases from V and 6 bases from J, leaving 13 bases between. The CDR3 contains 14 residues.

This clonotype was recorded many times. The rearrangement joins TRBV9 to TRBJ2-1; D gene ambiguous. V lost 3 bases to trimming and J lost 0 bases, with 16 bases between them. The CDR3 extends over 17 amino acids. CDR1 is SGDLS and CDR2 is YYNGEE in the germline V gene. This CDR3 is CASSARLFPGSYNEQFF. For the CDR3, the DNA is TGTGCCAGCAGCGCGCGTCTTTTTCCGGGCTCCTACAATGAGCAGTTCTTC.

In its sample, this clonotype was seen many times. The chain combines TRBV7-3 with TRBJ2-2; 9 nucleotides align to TRBD1. Germline CDR1 is SGHTA and CDR2 is FQGTGA. The V segment lost 6 bases and the J segment 7 bases; nucleotides outside the gene matches: 15. The CDR3 sequence is 17 residues long. For the CDR3, the DNA is TGTGCCAGCAGTCCCGGCCCCCCGGGACAGGGTCACGGGGAGCTGTTTTTT. Its translation: CASSPGPPGQGHGELFF.